Below are 6 T cell receptor beta chains sequenced from a single sample in a study of blood T cell repertoires in COVID-19. Assay used: immunoSEQ multiplex PCR; TCRdb lists only in-frame clones, some missing. The data contain 300,000 to 350,000 clones, approximately 85% of them singletons. Sequences were obtained from PBMCs or T cells enriched from blood (not recorded which). Source of these receptors: a man aged 30 to 39 who had recovered from COVID-19.

There are a few counts of this clone. The rearrangement joins TRBV18 to TRBJ1-6, with 7 nucleotides matching TRBD1. The CDR3 is made up of 14 amino acids. V lost 6 bases and J lost 10; bases outside the gene matches: 9. CDR1 is KGHSH and CDR2 is LQKENI in the germline V gene. In DNA, the CDR3 is TGTGCCAGCTCCCTACAACAGGGGAACTCACCCCTCCACTTT. It specifies CASSLQQGNSPLHF.

The chain employs TRBV2 and TRBJ1-1, with a possible D match to TRBD1 (5 bases). The CDR3 has 14 residues. The germline V gene has CDR1 SNHLY and CDR2 FYNNEI. The V gene lost 4 bases and the J gene lost 4 bases, with 13 bases spanning the gap. CDR3 residues: CASSVVSGGTEAFF. In DNA, the CDR3 is TGTGCCAGCAGTGTCGTGTCGGGGGGCACTGAAGCTTTCTTT.

The V call is TRBV30, the J call TRBJ2-1; 8 bases map to TRBD2. The CDR3 totals 14 residues. CDR1 GTSNPN and CDR2 SVGIG come from the germline V gene (reference sequence). Trimming at V came to 4 bases and at J to 2 bases, leaving 4 bases not matched to a gene. The CDR3 protein is CAWNRGGPYNEQFF. The CDR3 region has the DNA TGTGCCTGGAATCGGGGGGGGCCCTACAATGAGCAGTTCTTC. Supplemented by reference TRBV30 and TRBJ2-1, the full variable domain reads SQTIHQWPATLVQPVGSPLSLECTVEGTSNPNLYWYRQAAGRGLQLLFYSVGIGQISSEVPQNLSASRPQDRQFILSSKKLLLSDSGFYLCAWNRGGPYNEQFFGPGTRLTVL.

This clone was picked up one time. V is TRBV3-1 (or the pseudogene TRBV3-2) and J is TRBJ2-7; 12 bases line up with TRBD1. Germline-derived CDR1 and CDR2 are LGHDT and YNNKEL (reference sequence). The length of the CDR3 is 16 residues. J gave up 2 bases and V 0 bases, and 2 bases lay outside the gene matches. CDR3 amino acids: CASSQDGTGGAYEQYF. The CDR3 coding sequence is TGTGCCAGCAGCCAAGATGGGACAGGGGGCGCCTACGAGCAGTACTTC.

A note on this clone: Other DNA sequences within the sample encode an identical CDR3. The genes are TRBV2 and TRBJ1-2, with D possibly TRBD1 on 5 matching bases. V was pared by 4 bases and J by 4 bases, with 7 bases between. CDR3 length equals 12 residues. CDR1 is SNHLY and CDR2 is FYNNEI in the germline V gene. This CDR3 is CASSGQGYGYTF. The CDR3 DNA reads as TGTGCCAGCAGTGGCCAGGGCTATGGCTACACCTTC.

The chain carries TRBV19 and TRBJ1-5; TRBD1 is a possible D gene (6 bases). The CDR3 runs 15 residues. V was pared by 5 bases and J by 4 bases, with 15 bases between. Germline CDR1 is LNHDA and CDR2 is SQIVND (reference sequence). The CDR3 loop is CASSQQGWGNQPQHF. The DNA of the CDR3 is TGTGCCAGTAGTCAACAGGGATGGGGAAATCAGCCCCAGCATTTT. Complete variable domain (other parts from reference TRBV19 and TRBJ1-5): DGGITQSPKYLFRKEGQNVTLSCEQNLNHDAMYWYRQDPGQGLRLIYYSQIVNDFQKGDIAEGYSVSREKKESFPLTVTSAQKNPTAFYLCASSQQGWGNQPQHFGDGTRLSIL.